The sequence of this T cell receptor beta chain was determined in a study of molecular identifiers for immune sequencing clone quantification. Study-level findings and limits: A single cell's spiked Jurkat TCR RNA was reportedly detectable among roughly 1 million naive cells. The study found clones above 20 RNA copies held over 98% of effector molecules and under 1% in naive cells.

It was from about 19,000 to 1,100,000 sorted cells, with 10%, 30% or 50% RNA, that naive CD8 libraries came. Germline V gene data show CDR1 as MGHRA and CDR2 as YSYEKL. The CDR3 is 15 amino acids. The ends were cut back, 4 bases at V and 4 bases at J, with 17 bases in the middle. This clonotype was seen only a few times. The antigen remains undetermined. TCRdb itself ran the PCR reads through MiXCR, one entry per CDR3 protein. There are about half a million distinct CDR3 sequences in the sample; around 25% occur only once, and approximately 0.76% lies in the top ten. The sequencing input was naive CD8+ T cells from blood, with Jurkat cell RNA spiked in. Subset specified: FACS-sorted CD8+CD4-CCR7+CD45RA+ naive T cells. The J gene is TRBJ2-7, the V gene TRBV4-1; D possibly matches TRBD1 or TRBD2 (5 bases each). The receptor was derived from a human donor in good health. Some libraries in this study had Jurkat cell RNA spiked in. The CDR3 DNA reads as TGCGCCAGCAGCCCCTCCGGGGCCCCTTCTTACGAGCAGTACTTC. Translating gives CASSPSGAPSYEQYF.